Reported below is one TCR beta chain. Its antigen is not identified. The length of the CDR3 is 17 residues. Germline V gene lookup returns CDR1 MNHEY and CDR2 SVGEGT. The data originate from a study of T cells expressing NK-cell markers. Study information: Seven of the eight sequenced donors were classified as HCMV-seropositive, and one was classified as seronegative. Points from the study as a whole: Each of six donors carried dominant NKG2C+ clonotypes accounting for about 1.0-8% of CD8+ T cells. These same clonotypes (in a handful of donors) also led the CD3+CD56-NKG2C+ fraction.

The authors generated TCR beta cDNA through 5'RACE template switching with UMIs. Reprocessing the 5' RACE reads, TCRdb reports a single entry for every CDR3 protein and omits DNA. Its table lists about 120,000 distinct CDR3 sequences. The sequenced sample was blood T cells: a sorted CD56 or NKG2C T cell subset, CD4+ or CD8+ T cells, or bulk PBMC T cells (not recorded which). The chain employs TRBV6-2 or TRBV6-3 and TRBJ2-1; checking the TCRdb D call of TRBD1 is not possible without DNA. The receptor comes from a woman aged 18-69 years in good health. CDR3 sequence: CASSSGPGLSSYNEQFF.